The rows below give T cell receptor beta chains drawn from one sample of a study of shared clonotypes between healthy human individuals. Here immunoSEQ multiplex PCR was the method, and the copy in TCRdb shows in-frame clones only, minus some. The sample records roughly 510,000 clones, almost 80% being singletons. The sample consisted of PBMCs. These TCRs come from a woman in her forties in good health. Some clones in this sample may be carry-over from other donors' samples. Each CDR3 is given with its conserved first and last residue. The order of the fields is clone size, V gene, CDR3 length, D gene, J gene, CDR3 DNA, CDR3 protein. A D gene is named only where the DNA matches it firmly. The listing skips clone size in some rows; elsewhere it reads once, few, many or a size class.

clone_size: .
v_call: TRBV29-1
cdr3_length: 13
d_call: TRBD1
j_call: TRBJ1-2
cdr3_nt: TGCAGCGTTGACCCGACAGGGAACTATGGCTACACCTTC
cdr3_aa: CSVDPTGNYGYTF

clone_size: once
v_call: TRBV5-1
cdr3_length: 12
d_call: .
j_call: TRBJ2-5
cdr3_nt: TGCGCCAGCAGCTTGACGCAAGAGACCCAGTACTTC
cdr3_aa: CASSLTQETQYF

clone_size: few
v_call: TRBV4-3
cdr3_length: 15
d_call: TRBD1
j_call: TRBJ2-7
cdr3_nt: TGCGCCAGCAGCCTCGGGACAGGGGGGGCCTACGAGCAGTACTTC
cdr3_aa: CASSLGTGGAYEQYF

clone_size: .
v_call: TRBV28
cdr3_length: 13
d_call: .
j_call: TRBJ1-3
cdr3_nt: TGTGCCAGCAGTCCAGGGACTGGAAACACCATATATTTT
cdr3_aa: CASSPGTGNTIYF

clone_size: .
v_call: TRBV6-6
cdr3_length: 15
d_call: TRBD2
j_call: TRBJ2-7
cdr3_nt: TGTGCCAGCAGTCGACTAGCGGGAGGGTCCTACGAGCAGTACTTC
cdr3_aa: CASSRLAGGSYEQYF

clone_size: once
v_call: TRBV7-9
cdr3_length: 14
d_call: .
j_call: TRBJ1-3
cdr3_nt: TGTGCCAGCAGCTCGGGACTCTCTGGAAACACCATATATTTT
cdr3_aa: CASSSGLSGNTIYF

clone_size: .
v_call: TRBV6-5
cdr3_length: 15
d_call: TRBD1
j_call: TRBJ2-7
cdr3_nt: TGTGCCAGCAGCCTTTCCGGGACAGGGATCTACGAGCAGTACTTC
cdr3_aa: CASSLSGTGIYEQYF

clone_size: .
v_call: TRBV10-3
cdr3_length: 14
d_call: .
j_call: TRBJ1-1
cdr3_nt: TGTGCCATCCATAGGGAGGGACCGAACACTGAAGCTTTCTTT
cdr3_aa: CAIHREGPNTEAFF

clone_size: .
v_call: TRBV27
cdr3_length: 15
d_call: .
j_call: TRBJ1-5
cdr3_nt: TGTGCCAGCAGTTTATCCGGACAGTCTAATCAGCCCCAGCATTTT
cdr3_aa: CASSLSGQSNQPQHF

clone_size: .
v_call: TRBV7-2
cdr3_length: 14
d_call: .
j_call: TRBJ2-7
cdr3_nt: TGTGCCAGCAAAGCTCGGTGGGGCTCCTACGAGCAGTACTTC
cdr3_aa: CASKARWGSYEQYF

clone_size: .
v_call: TRBV11-2
cdr3_length: 16
d_call: TRBD1
j_call: TRBJ2-1
cdr3_nt: TGTGCCAGCAGCAAACCGGGACAGGGGGCCAACAATGAGCAGTTCTTC
cdr3_aa: CASSKPGQGANNEQFF

clone_size: .
v_call: TRBV5-5
cdr3_length: 14
d_call: .
j_call: TRBJ1-1
cdr3_nt: TGTGCCAGCACCAGCACAAACTACAACACTGAAGCTTTCTTT
cdr3_aa: CASTSTNYNTEAFF

clone_size: .
v_call: TRBV9
cdr3_length: 13
d_call: .
j_call: TRBJ1-1
cdr3_nt: TGTGCCAGCAGCGAGAAGGGTAACACTGAAGCTTTCTTT
cdr3_aa: CASSEKGNTEAFF

clone_size: .
v_call: TRBV2
cdr3_length: 13
d_call: .
j_call: TRBJ2-3
cdr3_nt: TGTGCCAGCAGTGCAGCACTGGGGAGTACGCAGTATTTT
cdr3_aa: CASSAALGSTQYF

clone_size: few
v_call: TRBV7-2
cdr3_length: 14
d_call: TRBD1
j_call: TRBJ2-1
cdr3_nt: TGTGCCAGCAGCCGTCTTTACAGGGGCGATGAGCAGTTCTTC
cdr3_aa: CASSRLYRGDEQFF

clone_size: few
v_call: TRBV5-1
cdr3_length: 14
d_call: TRBD1
j_call: TRBJ1-1
cdr3_nt: TGCGCCAGCCTGTCGGAGGGGGCAAGGACTGAAGCTTTCTTT
cdr3_aa: CASLSEGARTEAFF

clone_size: .
v_call: TRBV2
cdr3_length: 15
d_call: .
j_call: TRBJ1-1
cdr3_nt: TGTGCCAGCAGTGCCCTCACTTGGGAGACGTCTGAAGCTTTCTTT
cdr3_aa: CASSALTWETSEAFF

clone_size: .
v_call: TRBV28
cdr3_length: 15
d_call: .
j_call: TRBJ2-3
cdr3_nt: TGTGCCAGCAGTACGGGCAGCGCCGACACAGATACGCAGTATTTT
cdr3_aa: CASSTGSADTDTQYF

clone_size: .
v_call: TRBV11-2
cdr3_length: 13
d_call: .
j_call: TRBJ1-2
cdr3_nt: TGTGCCAGCAGCCCCGGACAGAACTATGGCTACACCTTC
cdr3_aa: CASSPGQNYGYTF

clone_size: .
v_call: TRBV28
cdr3_length: 19
d_call: TRBD2
j_call: TRBJ2-3
cdr3_nt: TGTGCCAGCAGTTACCCCCTCTACCGGACTAGCGCTAGCACAGATACGCAGTATTTT
cdr3_aa: CASSYPLYRTSASTDTQYF

clone_size: .
v_call: TRBV27
cdr3_length: 15
d_call: .
j_call: TRBJ1-3
cdr3_nt: TGTGCCAGCCGTCCCCACTCCTTCTCTGGAAACACCATATATTTT
cdr3_aa: CASRPHSFSGNTIYF

clone_size: .
v_call: TRBV19
cdr3_length: 14
d_call: .
j_call: TRBJ2-2
cdr3_nt: TGTGCCACTCTCGCGCCAGACTTCACCGGGGAGCTGTTTTTT
cdr3_aa: CATLAPDFTGELFF

clone_size: .
v_call: TRBV29-1
cdr3_length: 11
d_call: .
j_call: TRBJ2-1
cdr3_nt: TGCAGCGTTACAGGATACAATGAGCAGTTCTTC
cdr3_aa: CSVTGYNEQFF

clone_size: .
v_call: TRBV5-4
cdr3_length: 14
d_call: .
j_call: TRBJ2-1
cdr3_nt: TGTGCCAGCAGCTTTCGGTGGTTGGGAAACGAGCAGTTCTTC
cdr3_aa: CASSFRWLGNEQFF

clone_size: .
v_call: TRBV6-5
cdr3_length: 14
d_call: TRBD2
j_call: TRBJ2-1
cdr3_nt: TGTGCCAGCAGTTACGGGACTAGCGGCGATGAGCAGTTCTTC
cdr3_aa: CASSYGTSGDEQFF

clone_size: once
v_call: TRBV10-1
cdr3_length: 16
d_call: .
j_call: TRBJ1-1
cdr3_nt: TGCGCCAGCAGTGAGTCCTCCCGGGGGCTGGTCACTGAAGCTTTCTTT
cdr3_aa: CASSESSRGLVTEAFF

clone_size: .
v_call: TRBV29-1
cdr3_length: 13
d_call: TRBD1
j_call: TRBJ2-7
cdr3_nt: TGCAGCGCCCTAGGGGACAGGGGCGACGAGCAGTACTTC
cdr3_aa: CSALGDRGDEQYF

clone_size: .
v_call: TRBV28
cdr3_length: 16
d_call: .
j_call: TRBJ1-1
cdr3_nt: TGTGCCAGCAACGAACCCGGGACGCTCTATAGCACTGAAGCTTTCTTT
cdr3_aa: CASNEPGTLYSTEAFF

clone_size: .
v_call: TRBV9
cdr3_length: 14
d_call: .
j_call: TRBJ1-1
cdr3_nt: TGTGCCAGCAGCGTAGATTGGTCGTCGACTGAAGCTTTCTTT
cdr3_aa: CASSVDWSSTEAFF

clone_size: .
v_call: TRBV6-6
cdr3_length: 11
d_call: .
j_call: TRBJ2-7
cdr3_nt: TGTGCCAGCAGAGACGGGCCCACTGGGTACTTC
cdr3_aa: CASRDGPTGYF

clone_size: .
v_call: TRBV30
cdr3_length: 15
d_call: .
j_call: TRBJ2-2
cdr3_nt: TGTGCCTGGAGAAGAATACAGGGTCCCACCGGGGAGCTGTTCTTT
cdr3_aa: CAWRRIQGPTGELFF

clone_size: .
v_call: TRBV19
cdr3_length: 14
d_call: .
j_call: TRBJ2-7
cdr3_nt: TGTGCCAGCAAATCCCAGGGGACCCCCTACGAGCAGTACTTC
cdr3_aa: CASKSQGTPYEQYF

clone_size: .
v_call: TRBV7-9
cdr3_length: 15
d_call: TRBD2
j_call: TRBJ2-1
cdr3_nt: TGTGCCAGCAGCCGATATAGCGGGGCAGACAATGAGCAGTTCTTC
cdr3_aa: CASSRYSGADNEQFF

clone_size: few
v_call: TRBV5-6
cdr3_length: 15
d_call: .
j_call: TRBJ2-6
cdr3_nt: TGTGCCAGCAGCTTGGGGGCGTCTGGGGCCAACGTCCTGACTTTC
cdr3_aa: CASSLGASGANVLTF

clone_size: .
v_call: TRBV7-2
cdr3_length: 16
d_call: TRBD1
j_call: TRBJ2-1
cdr3_nt: TGTGCCAGCAGCTTACCCGGACAGGGGGGCTACAATGAGCAGTTCTTC
cdr3_aa: CASSLPGQGGYNEQFF

clone_size: .
v_call: TRBV5-1
cdr3_length: 14
d_call: .
j_call: TRBJ2-1
cdr3_nt: TGCGCCAGCAGCATAGTGGGTCGGAGCAATGAGCAGTTCTTC
cdr3_aa: CASSIVGRSNEQFF

clone_size: .
v_call: TRBV5-1
cdr3_length: 15
d_call: .
j_call: TRBJ2-1
cdr3_nt: TGCGCCAGCAGCTCGTTAGCGGCTTCCTACAATGAGCAGTTCTTC
cdr3_aa: CASSSLAASYNEQFF

clone_size: .
v_call: TRBV28
cdr3_length: 11
d_call: .
j_call: TRBJ2-7
cdr3_nt: TGTGCCAGCAGTCCCCAAGGTGAGCAGTACTTC
cdr3_aa: CASSPQGEQYF

clone_size: .
v_call: TRBV5-1
cdr3_length: 14
d_call: .
j_call: TRBJ2-3
cdr3_nt: TGCGCCAGCAGCTTGGTGGGGGGCGCAGATACGCAGTATTTT
cdr3_aa: CASSLVGGADTQYF

clone_size: .
v_call: TRBV11-2
cdr3_length: 14
d_call: .
j_call: TRBJ2-7
cdr3_nt: .
cdr3_aa: CASRRVGTGATLYF

clone_size: .
v_call: TRBV5-4
cdr3_length: 11
d_call: .
j_call: TRBJ2-7
cdr3_nt: TGTGCCAGCAGCACCGACTACGAGCAGTACTTC
cdr3_aa: CASSTDYEQYF

clone_size: .
v_call: TRBV10-2
cdr3_length: 13
d_call: .
j_call: TRBJ1-5
cdr3_nt: TGCGCCAGCAGAGGGTATAGCAATCAGCCCCAGCATTTT
cdr3_aa: CASRGYSNQPQHF

clone_size: .
v_call: TRBV23-1
cdr3_length: 17
d_call: TRBD2
j_call: TRBJ2-1
cdr3_nt: TGCGCCAGCAGTCACCACGGGAGGGCCGTTGTTTTATATGAGCAGTTCTTC
cdr3_aa: CASSHHGRAVVLYEQFF

clone_size: few
v_call: TRBV29-1
cdr3_length: 14
d_call: .
j_call: TRBJ1-3
cdr3_nt: TGCAGCGGCCAAGATGCTATCTCTGGAAACACCATATATTTT
cdr3_aa: CSGQDAISGNTIYF

clone_size: .
v_call: TRBV25-1
cdr3_length: 16
d_call: TRBD2
j_call: TRBJ2-3
cdr3_nt: TGTGCCAGCAGTGAACCTAGCGGGAGTGGGGCAGATACGCAGTATTTT
cdr3_aa: CASSEPSGSGADTQYF

clone_size: once
v_call: TRBV15
cdr3_length: 16
d_call: TRBD1
j_call: TRBJ2-3
cdr3_nt: TGTGCCACCAGCAGAAGACAGGGCCACAATGCAGATACGCAGTATTTT
cdr3_aa: CATSRRQGHNADTQYF

clone_size: .
v_call: TRBV29-1
cdr3_length: 13
d_call: .
j_call: TRBJ2-1
cdr3_nt: TGCAGCGTTGAATTTTATTCCGACAATGAGCAGTTCTTC
cdr3_aa: CSVEFYSDNEQFF

clone_size: .
v_call: TRBV10-2
cdr3_length: 15
d_call: TRBD2
j_call: TRBJ2-3
cdr3_nt: TGCGCCAGCCGGCTAGCGGGAGAAGTCGCAGATACGCAGTATTTT
cdr3_aa: CASRLAGEVADTQYF

clone_size: .
v_call: TRBV6-1
cdr3_length: 15
d_call: .
j_call: TRBJ2-1
cdr3_nt: TGTGCCAGCAGTCCCCCCTCACGGCTAGGCAATGAGCAGTTCTTC
cdr3_aa: CASSPPSRLGNEQFF

clone_size: many
v_call: TRBV7-2
cdr3_length: 14
d_call: TRBD1
j_call: TRBJ2-5
cdr3_nt: TGTGCCAGCAGAGCAGGACAGGCCGCGGAGACCCAGTACTTC
cdr3_aa: CASRAGQAAETQYF

clone_size: .
v_call: TRBV4-2
cdr3_length: 13
d_call: .
j_call: TRBJ2-3
cdr3_nt: TGTGCCAGCAGCCAAGACGCCGCAGATACGCAGTATTTT
cdr3_aa: CASSQDAADTQYF

clone_size: .
v_call: TRBV19
cdr3_length: 12
d_call: .
j_call: TRBJ2-1
cdr3_nt: TGTGCCAGTAGTGGGAACTACAATGAGCAGTTCTTC
cdr3_aa: CASSGNYNEQFF

clone_size: .
v_call: TRBV30
cdr3_length: 15
d_call: .
j_call: TRBJ2-3
cdr3_nt: TGTGCCTGGAGTAACTGGGGGACCGCCGGAGATACGCAGTATTTT
cdr3_aa: CAWSNWGTAGDTQYF

clone_size: .
v_call: TRBV9
cdr3_length: 15
d_call: TRBD1
j_call: TRBJ1-4
cdr3_nt: TGTGCCAGCAGTAGGGCCGGACAGGGGTATGAAAAACTGTTTTTT
cdr3_aa: CASSRAGQGYEKLFF

clone_size: .
v_call: TRBV28
cdr3_length: 15
d_call: TRBD2
j_call: TRBJ2-3
cdr3_nt: TGTGCCAGCAGAGGACTAGCGGGGAGCGGGGGTACGCAGTATTTT
cdr3_aa: CASRGLAGSGGTQYF

clone_size: few
v_call: TRBV19
cdr3_length: 15
d_call: TRBD2
j_call: TRBJ2-7
cdr3_nt: TGTGCCAGTAGTCCAGGACTAGCGGGAGTTCACGAGCAGTACTTC
cdr3_aa: CASSPGLAGVHEQYF

clone_size: once
v_call: TRBV7-9
cdr3_length: 12
d_call: .
j_call: TRBJ1-2
cdr3_nt: TGTGCCAGCAGCTTAGTGCGGGGAGGCTACACCTTC
cdr3_aa: CASSLVRGGYTF

clone_size: once
v_call: TRBV28
cdr3_length: 10
d_call: .
j_call: TRBJ2-1
cdr3_nt: TGTGCCAGCGGTGCCCCCGAGCAGTTCTTC
cdr3_aa: CASGAPEQFF